Below are 2 T cell receptor beta chains sequenced from a single sample in a study of a mutant IDH1 vaccine in newly diagnosed glioma. The method was immunoSEQ multiplex PCR; TCRdb's version includes in-frame clones alone and lacks a portion of them. The sample has approximately 50,000 clones; about 87% are singletons. For these receptors, no antigen is known. This sample's time point: week 23, last vaccination. Each dose delivered 300 ug of mutant IDH1 20-mer peptide subcutaneously with imiquimod. Sample: PBMCs, taken from a glioma patient whose treatment included an IDH1 peptide vaccine. These receptors all come from a man aged 35-49 years with glioma.

The genes are TRBV13 and TRBJ1-2, with D possibly matching TRBD1 (5 bases). CDR1 is PRHDT and CDR2 is FYEKMQ in the germline V gene (reference sequence). The V gene lost 5 bases and the J gene lost 0 bases, with 16 bases spanning the gap. There are 16 residues in the CDR3. Here the CDR3 DNA reads TGTGCCAGCAGCATTGGACGGGCCAGGGCTAACTATGGCTACACCTTC. It codes for CASSIGRARANYGYTF.

The chain is built from TRBV6-5 and TRBJ2-1; D remains ambiguous. Trimming took 2 bases from V and 8 from J, leaving 16 bases between them. Looked up from germline, CDR1 is MNHEY and CDR2 is SVGAGI. This CDR3 has 15 amino acids. CDR3 nucleotides: TGTGCCAGCAGTTACCGGGCCCCGTATTTTGATGAGCAGTTCTTC. Translating it yields CASSYRAPYFDEQFF.